The source of this T cell receptor beta chain is a study of STAT5B mutations in CD4+ large granular lymphocyte leukemia. Study-level results: The CD4+ versus CD8+ T-LGLL clonality difference may reflect limited sample size. Main leukemic clonotypes were patient-specific, but about 25% appeared at low frequency elsewhere.

The germline CDR1 and CDR2 sequences are SGHKS and YYEKEE (reference sequence). This CDR3 comprises 17 residues. V was clipped by 4 bases and J by 1 base; unmatched bases: 8. Using immunoSEQ multiplex PCR, the repertoire was profiled, and TCRdb retains in-frame clones only, with some absent. The profile shows 40,000 to 45,000 clones, around 81% of them singletons. This clone occurred a few times. Its antigen is still unknown. The source material was CD4+ T cells from blood buffy coats. The clonotype was recovered from a human donor in good health. V is TRBV5-5 and J is TRBJ1-5, with 10 bases identical to TRBD1. As DNA, the CDR3 is TGTGCCAGCAGCGGCGACAGGGGGCTGAAAAGCAATCAGCCCCAGCATTTT. Its protein is CASSGDRGLKSNQPQHF.